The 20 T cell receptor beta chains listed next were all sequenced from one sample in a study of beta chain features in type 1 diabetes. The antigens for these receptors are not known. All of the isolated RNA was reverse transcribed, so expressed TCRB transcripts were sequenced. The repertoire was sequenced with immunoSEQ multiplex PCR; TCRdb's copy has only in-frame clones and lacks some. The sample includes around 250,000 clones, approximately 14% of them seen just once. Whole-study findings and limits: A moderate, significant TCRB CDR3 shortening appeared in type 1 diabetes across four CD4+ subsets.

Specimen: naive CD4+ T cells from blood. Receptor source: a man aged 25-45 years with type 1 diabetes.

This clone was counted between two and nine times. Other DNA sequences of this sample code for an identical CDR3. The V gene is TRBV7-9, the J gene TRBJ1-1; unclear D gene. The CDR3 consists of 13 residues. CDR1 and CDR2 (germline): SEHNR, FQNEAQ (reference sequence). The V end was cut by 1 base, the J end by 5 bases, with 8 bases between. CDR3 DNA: TGTGCCAGCAGCTTAGAATCGGGGACTGAAGCTTTCTTT. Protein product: CASSLESGTEAFF.

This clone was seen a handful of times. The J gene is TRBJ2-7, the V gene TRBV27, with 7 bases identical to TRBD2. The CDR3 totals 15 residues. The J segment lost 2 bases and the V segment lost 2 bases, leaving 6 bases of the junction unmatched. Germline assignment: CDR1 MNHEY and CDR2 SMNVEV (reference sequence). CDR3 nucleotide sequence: TGTGCCAGCAGTTTAGTTGGGCTAGCGGCCTACGAGCAGTACTTC. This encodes CASSLVGLAAYEQYF.

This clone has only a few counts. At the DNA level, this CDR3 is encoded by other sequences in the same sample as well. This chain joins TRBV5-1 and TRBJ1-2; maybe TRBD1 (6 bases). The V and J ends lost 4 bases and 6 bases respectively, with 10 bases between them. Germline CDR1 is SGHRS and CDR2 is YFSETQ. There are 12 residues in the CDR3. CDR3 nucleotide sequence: TGCGCCAGCAGCCTTACAGGGAATGGCTACACCTTC. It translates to CASSLTGNGYTF.

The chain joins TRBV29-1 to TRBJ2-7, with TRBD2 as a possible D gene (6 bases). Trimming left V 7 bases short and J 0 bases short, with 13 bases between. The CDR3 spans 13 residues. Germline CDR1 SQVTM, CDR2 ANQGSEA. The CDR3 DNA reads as TGCAGCGCGGGGAGGCGGGACTCCTACGAGCAGTACTTC. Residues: CSAGRRDSYEQYF.

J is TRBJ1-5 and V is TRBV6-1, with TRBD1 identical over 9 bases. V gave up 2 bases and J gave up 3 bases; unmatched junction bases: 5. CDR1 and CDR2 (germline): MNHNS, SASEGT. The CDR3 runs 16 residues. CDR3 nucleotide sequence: TGTGCCAGCAGTGAACACCGGGACAGGGCCAATCAGCCCCAGCATTTT. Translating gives CASSEHRDRANQPQHF.

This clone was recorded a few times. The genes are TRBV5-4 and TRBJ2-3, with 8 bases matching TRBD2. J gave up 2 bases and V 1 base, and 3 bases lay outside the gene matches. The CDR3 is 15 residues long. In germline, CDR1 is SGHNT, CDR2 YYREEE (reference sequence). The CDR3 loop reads CASSLQAGDTDTQYF. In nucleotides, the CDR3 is TGTGCCAGCAGCTTGCAAGCGGGAGACACAGATACGCAGTATTTT.

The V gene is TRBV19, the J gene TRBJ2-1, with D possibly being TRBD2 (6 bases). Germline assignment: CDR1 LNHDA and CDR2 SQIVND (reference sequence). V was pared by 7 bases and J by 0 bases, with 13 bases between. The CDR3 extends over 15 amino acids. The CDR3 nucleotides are TGTGCCAGTAATTTAGCGGCTAGCTCCTACAATGAGCAGTTCTTC. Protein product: CASNLAASSYNEQFF.

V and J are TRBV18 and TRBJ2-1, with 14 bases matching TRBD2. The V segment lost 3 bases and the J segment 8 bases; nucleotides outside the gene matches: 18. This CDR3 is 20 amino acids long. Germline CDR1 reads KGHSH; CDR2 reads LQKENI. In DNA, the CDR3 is TGTGCCAGCTCACCTCTGCAAACCGGGACTAGCGGGAGTGTTCTTCATGAGCAGTTCTTC. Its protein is CASSPLQTGTSGSVLHEQFF.

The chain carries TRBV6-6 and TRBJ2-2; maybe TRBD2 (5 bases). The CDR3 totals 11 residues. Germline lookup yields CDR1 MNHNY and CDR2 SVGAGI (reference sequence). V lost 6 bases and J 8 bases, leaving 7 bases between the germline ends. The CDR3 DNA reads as TGTGCCAGCAGACGGACTGGGGAGCTGTTTTTT. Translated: CASRRTGELFF.

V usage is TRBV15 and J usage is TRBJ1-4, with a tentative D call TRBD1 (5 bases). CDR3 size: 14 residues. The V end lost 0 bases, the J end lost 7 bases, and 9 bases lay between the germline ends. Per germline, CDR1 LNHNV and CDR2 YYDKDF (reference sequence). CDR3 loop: CATSRDRVGEKLFF. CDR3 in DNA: TGTGCCACCAGCAGAGACAGGGTCGGTGAAAAACTGTTTTTT.

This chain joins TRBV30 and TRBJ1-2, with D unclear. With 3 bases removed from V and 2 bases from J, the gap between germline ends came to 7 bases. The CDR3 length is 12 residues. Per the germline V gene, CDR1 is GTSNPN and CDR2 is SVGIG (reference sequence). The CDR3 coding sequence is TGTGCCTGGAGGAAAAGCAACTATGGCTACACCTTC. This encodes CAWRKSNYGYTF.

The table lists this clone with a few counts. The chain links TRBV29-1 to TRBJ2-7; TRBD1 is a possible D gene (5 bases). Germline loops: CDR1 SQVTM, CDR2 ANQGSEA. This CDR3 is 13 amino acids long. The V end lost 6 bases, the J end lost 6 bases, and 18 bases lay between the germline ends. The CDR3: CSVERVLGAEQYF. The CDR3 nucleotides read TGCAGCGTGGAAAGGGTGCTTGGGGCCGAGCAGTACTTC.

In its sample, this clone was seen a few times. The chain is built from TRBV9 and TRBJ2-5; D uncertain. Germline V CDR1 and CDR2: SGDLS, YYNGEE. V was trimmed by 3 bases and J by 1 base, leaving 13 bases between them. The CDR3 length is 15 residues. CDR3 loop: CASSAAGRPQETQYF. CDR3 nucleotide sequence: TGTGCCAGCAGCGCCGCAGGCAGGCCCCAAGAGACCCAGTACTTC.

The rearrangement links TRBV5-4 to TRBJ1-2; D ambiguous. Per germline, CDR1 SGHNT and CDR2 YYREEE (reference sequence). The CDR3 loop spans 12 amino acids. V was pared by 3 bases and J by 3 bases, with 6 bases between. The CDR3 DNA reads TGTGCCAGCAGCTCGGTGGACTATGGCTACACCTTC. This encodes CASSSVDYGYTF.

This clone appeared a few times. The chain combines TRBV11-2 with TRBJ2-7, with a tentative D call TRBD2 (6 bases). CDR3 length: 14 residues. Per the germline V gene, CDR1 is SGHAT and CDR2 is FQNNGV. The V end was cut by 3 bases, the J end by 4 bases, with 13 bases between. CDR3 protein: CASSFSGAEYEQYF. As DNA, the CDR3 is TGTGCCAGCAGCTTCTCGGGAGCGGAGTACGAGCAGTACTTC.

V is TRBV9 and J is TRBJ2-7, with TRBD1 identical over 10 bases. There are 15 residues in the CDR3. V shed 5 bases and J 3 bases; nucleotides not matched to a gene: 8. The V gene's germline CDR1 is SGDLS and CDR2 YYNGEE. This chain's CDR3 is CASSPTRDRGYEQYF. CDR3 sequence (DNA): TGTGCCAGCAGTCCTACGCGGGACAGGGGCTACGAGCAGTACTTC.

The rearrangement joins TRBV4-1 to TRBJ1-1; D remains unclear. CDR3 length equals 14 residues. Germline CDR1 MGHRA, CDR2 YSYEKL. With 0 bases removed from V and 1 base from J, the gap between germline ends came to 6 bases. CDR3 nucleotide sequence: TGCGCCAGCAGCCAAGATTTCAAGAACACTGAAGCTTTCTTT. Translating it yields CASSQDFKNTEAFF.

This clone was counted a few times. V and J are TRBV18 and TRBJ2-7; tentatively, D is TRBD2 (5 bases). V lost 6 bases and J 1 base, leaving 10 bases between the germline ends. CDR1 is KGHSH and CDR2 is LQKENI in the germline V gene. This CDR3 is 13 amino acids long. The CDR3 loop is CASSPGESYEQYF. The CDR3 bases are TGTGCCAGCTCCCCTGGGGAGTCCTACGAGCAGTACTTC. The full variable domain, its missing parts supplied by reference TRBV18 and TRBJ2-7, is NAGVMQNPRHLVRRRGQEARLRCSPMKGHSHVYWYRQLPEEGLKFMVYLQKENIIDESGMPKERFSAEFPKEGPSILRIQQVVRGDSAAYFCASSPGESYEQYFGPGTRLTVT.

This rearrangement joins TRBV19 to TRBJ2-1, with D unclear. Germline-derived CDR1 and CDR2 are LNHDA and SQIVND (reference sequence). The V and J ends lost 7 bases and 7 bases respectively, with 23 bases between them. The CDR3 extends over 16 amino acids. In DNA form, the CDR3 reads TGTGCCAGTAAATCCTATGGGCGCGAAAATGGGAATGAGCAGTTCTTC. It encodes CASKSYGRENGNEQFF.

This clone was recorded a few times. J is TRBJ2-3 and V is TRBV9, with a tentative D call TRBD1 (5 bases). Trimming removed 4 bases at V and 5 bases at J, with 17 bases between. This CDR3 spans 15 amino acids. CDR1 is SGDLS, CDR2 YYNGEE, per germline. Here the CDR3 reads CASSIGQGALDTQYF. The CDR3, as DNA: TGTGCCAGCAGCATCGGCCAAGGGGCCCTAGATACGCAGTATTTT.